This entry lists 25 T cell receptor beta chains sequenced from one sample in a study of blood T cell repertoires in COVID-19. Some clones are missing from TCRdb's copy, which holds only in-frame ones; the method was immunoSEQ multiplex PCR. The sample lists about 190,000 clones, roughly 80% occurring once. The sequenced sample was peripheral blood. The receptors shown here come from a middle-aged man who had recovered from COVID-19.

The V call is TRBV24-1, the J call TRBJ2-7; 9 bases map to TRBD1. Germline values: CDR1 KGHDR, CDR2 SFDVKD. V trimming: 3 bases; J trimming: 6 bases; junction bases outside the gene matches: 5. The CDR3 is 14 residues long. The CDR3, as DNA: TGTGCCACCAGTGATCCCCGGGACAGGGCCGAGCAGTACTTC. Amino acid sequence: CATSDPRDRAEQYF.

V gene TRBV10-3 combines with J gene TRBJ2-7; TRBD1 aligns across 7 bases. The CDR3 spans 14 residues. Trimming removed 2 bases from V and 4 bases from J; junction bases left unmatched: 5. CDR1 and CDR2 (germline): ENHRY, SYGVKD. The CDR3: CAISEPGQRYEQYF. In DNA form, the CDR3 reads TGTGCCATCAGTGAGCCGGGACAGAGGTACGAGCAGTACTTC.

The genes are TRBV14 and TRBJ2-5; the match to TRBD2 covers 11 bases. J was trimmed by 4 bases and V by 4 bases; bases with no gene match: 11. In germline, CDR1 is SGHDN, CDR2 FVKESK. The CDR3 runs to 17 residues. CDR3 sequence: CASSRTFSGRAGETQYF. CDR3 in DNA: TGTGCCAGCAGCCGAACTTTTAGCGGGAGGGCCGGAGAGACCCAGTACTTC.

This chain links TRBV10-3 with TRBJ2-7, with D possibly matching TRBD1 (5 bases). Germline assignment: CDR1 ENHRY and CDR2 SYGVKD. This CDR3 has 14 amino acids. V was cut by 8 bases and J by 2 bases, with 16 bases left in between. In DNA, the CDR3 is TGTGCCATCGGGTCCGGTAGGGGAACCTACGAGCAGTACTTC. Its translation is CAIGSGRGTYEQYF.

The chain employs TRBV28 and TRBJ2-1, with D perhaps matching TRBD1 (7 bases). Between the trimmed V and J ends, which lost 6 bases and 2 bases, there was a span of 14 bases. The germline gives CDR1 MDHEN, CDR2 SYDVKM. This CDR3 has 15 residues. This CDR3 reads CASSREQGAYNEQFF. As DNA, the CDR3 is TGTGCCAGCAGCCGGGAGCAGGGGGCCTACAATGAGCAGTTCTTC.

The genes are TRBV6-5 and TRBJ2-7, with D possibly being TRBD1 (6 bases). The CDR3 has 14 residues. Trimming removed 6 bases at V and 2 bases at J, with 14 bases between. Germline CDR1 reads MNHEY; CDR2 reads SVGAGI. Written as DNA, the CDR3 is TGTGCCAGCAGCAGTTGGGGACACGCCTACGAGCAGTACTTC. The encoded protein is CASSSWGHAYEQYF.

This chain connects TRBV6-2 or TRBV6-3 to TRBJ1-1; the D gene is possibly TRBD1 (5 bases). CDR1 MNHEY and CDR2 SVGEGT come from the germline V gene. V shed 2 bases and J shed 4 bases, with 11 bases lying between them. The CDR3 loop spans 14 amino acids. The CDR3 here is CASSYPGGGTEAFF. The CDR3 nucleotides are TGTGCCAGCAGTTACCCGGGGGGGGGCACTGAAGCTTTCTTT.

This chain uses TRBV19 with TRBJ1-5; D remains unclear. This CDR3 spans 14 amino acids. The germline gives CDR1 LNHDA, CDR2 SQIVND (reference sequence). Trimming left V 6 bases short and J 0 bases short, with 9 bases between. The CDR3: CASRTPNSNQPQHF. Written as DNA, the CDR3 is TGTGCCAGTAGAACCCCTAATAGCAATCAGCCCCAGCATTTT. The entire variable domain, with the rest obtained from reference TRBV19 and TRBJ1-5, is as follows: DGGITQSPKYLFRKEGQNVTLSCEQNLNHDAMYWYRQDPGQGLRLIYYSQIVNDFQKGDIAEGYSVSREKKESFPLTVTSAQKNPTAFYLCASRTPNSNQPQHFGDGTRLSIL.

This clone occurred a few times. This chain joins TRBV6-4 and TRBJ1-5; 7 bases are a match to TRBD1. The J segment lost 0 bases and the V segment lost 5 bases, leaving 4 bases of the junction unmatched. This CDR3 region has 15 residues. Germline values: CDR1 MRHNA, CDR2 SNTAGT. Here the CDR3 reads CASSTGTDSNQPQHF. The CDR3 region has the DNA TGTGCCAGCAGTACCGGGACAGATAGCAATCAGCCCCAGCATTTT.

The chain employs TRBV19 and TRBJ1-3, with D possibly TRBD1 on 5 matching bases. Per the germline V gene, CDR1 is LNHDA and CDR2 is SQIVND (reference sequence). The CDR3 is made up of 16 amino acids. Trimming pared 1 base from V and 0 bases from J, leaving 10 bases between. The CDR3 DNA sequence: TGTGCCAGTAGTATAGCAGGGATATACTCTGGAAACACCATATATTTT. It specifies CASSIAGIYSGNTIYF.

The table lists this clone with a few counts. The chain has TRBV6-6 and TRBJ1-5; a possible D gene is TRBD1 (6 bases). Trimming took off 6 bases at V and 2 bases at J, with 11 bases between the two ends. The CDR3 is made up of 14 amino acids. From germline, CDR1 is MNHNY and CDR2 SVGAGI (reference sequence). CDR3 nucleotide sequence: TGTGCCAGCAGGCGAGGGGGGGGCAATCAGCCCCAGCATTTT. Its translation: CASRRGGGNQPQHF.

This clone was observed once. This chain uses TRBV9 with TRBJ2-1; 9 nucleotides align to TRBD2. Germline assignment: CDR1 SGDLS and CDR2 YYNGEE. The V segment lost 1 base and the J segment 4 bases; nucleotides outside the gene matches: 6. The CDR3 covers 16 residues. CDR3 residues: CASSVKSGLAYNEQFF. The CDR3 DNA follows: TGTGCCAGCAGCGTAAAGTCGGGACTAGCATACAATGAGCAGTTCTTC.

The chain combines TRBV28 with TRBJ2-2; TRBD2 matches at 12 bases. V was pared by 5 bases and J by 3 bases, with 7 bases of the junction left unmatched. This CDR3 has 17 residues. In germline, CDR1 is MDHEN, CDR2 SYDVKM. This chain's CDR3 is CASSPLAGGPDTGELFF. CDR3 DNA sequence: TGTGCCAGCAGTCCCCTAGCGGGAGGGCCGGACACCGGGGAGCTGTTTTTT.

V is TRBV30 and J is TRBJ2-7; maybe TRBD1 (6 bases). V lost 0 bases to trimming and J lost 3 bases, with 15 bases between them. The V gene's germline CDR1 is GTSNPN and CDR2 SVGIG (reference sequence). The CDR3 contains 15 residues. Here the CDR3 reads CAWSVARGFRYEQYF. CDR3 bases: TGTGCCTGGAGTGTCGCCAGGGGATTTCGCTACGAGCAGTACTTC.

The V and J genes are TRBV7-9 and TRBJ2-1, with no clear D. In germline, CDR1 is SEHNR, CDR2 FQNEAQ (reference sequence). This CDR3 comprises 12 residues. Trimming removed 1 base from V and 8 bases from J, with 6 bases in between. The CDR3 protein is CASSLVSYEQFF. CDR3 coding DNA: TGTGCCAGCAGCTTAGTATCTTATGAGCAGTTCTTC.

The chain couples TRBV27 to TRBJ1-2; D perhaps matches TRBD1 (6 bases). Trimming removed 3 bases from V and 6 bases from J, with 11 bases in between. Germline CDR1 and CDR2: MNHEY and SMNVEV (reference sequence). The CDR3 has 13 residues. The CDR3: CASSFLRGDGYTF. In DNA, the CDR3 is TGTGCCAGCAGTTTTCTCAGGGGAGATGGCTACACCTTC.

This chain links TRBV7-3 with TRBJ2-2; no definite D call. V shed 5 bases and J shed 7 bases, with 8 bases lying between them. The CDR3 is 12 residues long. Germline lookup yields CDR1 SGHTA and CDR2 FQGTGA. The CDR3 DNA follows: TGTGCCAGCAGCCAACTCCACGGGGAGCTGTTTTTT. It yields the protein CASSQLHGELFF.

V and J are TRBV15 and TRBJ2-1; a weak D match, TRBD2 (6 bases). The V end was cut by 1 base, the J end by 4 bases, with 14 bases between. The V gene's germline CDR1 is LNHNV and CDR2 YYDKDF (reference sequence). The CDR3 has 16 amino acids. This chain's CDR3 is CATSRVFSGSYNEQFF. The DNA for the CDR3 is TGTGCCACCAGCAGAGTGTTTAGCGGTAGTTACAATGAGCAGTTCTTC.

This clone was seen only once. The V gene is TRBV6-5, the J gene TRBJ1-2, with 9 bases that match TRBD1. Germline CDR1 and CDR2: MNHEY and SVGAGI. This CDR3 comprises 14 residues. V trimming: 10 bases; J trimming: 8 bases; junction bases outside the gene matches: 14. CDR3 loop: CAILGTGSHGGYTF. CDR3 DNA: TGTGCCATCTTGGGGACAGGGTCTCATGGGGGCTACACCTTC.

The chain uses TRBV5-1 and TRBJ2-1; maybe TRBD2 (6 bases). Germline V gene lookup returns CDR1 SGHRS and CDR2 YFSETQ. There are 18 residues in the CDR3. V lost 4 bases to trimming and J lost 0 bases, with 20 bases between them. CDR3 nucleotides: TGCGCCAGCAGCCCGGCGGTATTGGGACTCAGCTCCTACAATGAGCAGTTCTTC. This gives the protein CASSPAVLGLSSYNEQFF.

This CDR3 reads CASSLEGAQGSPLHF. CDR3 DNA: TGTGCCAGCAGCTTAGAGGGGGCCCAAGGTTCACCCCTCCACTTT. The chain recombines TRBV11-2 with TRBJ1-6, with D possibly matching TRBD1 (6 bases). The V end was cut by 0 bases, the J end by 9 bases, with 12 bases between. Germline assignment: CDR1 SGHAT and CDR2 FQNNGV. This CDR3 has 15 amino acids.

CDR3 in DNA: TGTGCCAGCAGCCCCCCCGGCAGAGGAGCTTTCTTT. Translation: CASSPPGRGAFF. The chain is built from TRBV12-3 or TRBV12-4 and TRBJ1-1; D is uncertain. Trimming shortened V by 6 bases and J by 10 bases, and 15 bases separated the two germline ends. The CDR3 totals 12 residues.

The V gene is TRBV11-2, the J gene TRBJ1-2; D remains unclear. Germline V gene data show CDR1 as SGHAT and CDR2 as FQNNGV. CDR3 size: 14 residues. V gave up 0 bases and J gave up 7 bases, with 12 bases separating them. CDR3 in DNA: TGTGCCAGCAGCTTAGATCCCGTCAGATCTGGCTACACCTTC. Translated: CASSLDPVRSGYTF. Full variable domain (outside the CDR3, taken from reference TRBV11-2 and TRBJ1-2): EAGVAQSPRYKIIEKRQSVAFWCNPISGHATLYWYQQILGQGPKLLIQFQNNGVVDDSQLPKDRFSAERLKGVDSTLKIQPAKLEDSAVYLCASSLDPVRSGYTFGSGTRLTVV.

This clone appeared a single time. This CDR3 reads CASSLFTGWSMDNEQFF. The CDR3 DNA reads as TGTGCCAGCAGCTTGTTCACAGGGTGGTCGATGGACAATGAGCAGTTCTTC. V gene TRBV5-8 combines with J gene TRBJ2-1; D may be TRBD1 (6 bases). Per germline, CDR1 SGHTS and CDR2 YDEGEE. The length of the CDR3 is 17 residues. Trimming shortened V by 1 base and J by 5 bases, and 19 bases separated the two germline ends.

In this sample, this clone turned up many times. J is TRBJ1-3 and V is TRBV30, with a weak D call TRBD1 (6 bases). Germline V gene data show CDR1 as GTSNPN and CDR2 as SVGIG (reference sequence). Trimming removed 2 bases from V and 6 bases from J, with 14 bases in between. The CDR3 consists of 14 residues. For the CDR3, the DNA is TGTGCCTGGAGTCTGGGGGCAGCATCAAACACCATATATTTT. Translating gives CAWSLGAASNTIYF.